This T cell receptor beta chain was retrieved from a study of blood T cell repertoires in COVID-19. Donors were grouped by their self-reported clinical history. Cohort 3 donors were reported recovered after two negative PCRs, clearance, or symptom resolution. This CDR3 is built from 18 residues. Deletions cut 4 bases from V and 0 bases from J, with 19 bases between. CDR1 is SEHNR and CDR2 is FQNEAQ in the germline V gene (reference sequence). As processed by the authors: Counts of nucleated cells, estimated from reference gene primer amplification, were obtained. Method: immunoSEQ multiplex PCR; TCRdb's copy keeps in-frame clones and lacks some. The DNA was the basis for D and trimming; V, J and clone size are from that table. The sample records some 320,000 clones, around 90% being singletons.

The receptor was derived from a man between 60 and 75 years old who had recovered from COVID-19. What was sequenced was PBMCs or T cells enriched from blood (not recorded which). The V gene is TRBV7-9, the J gene TRBJ1-3; no reliable D call. Here the CDR3 DNA reads TGTGCCAGCAGCTCCTCCGGTGGCAGCGATTTCTCTGGAAACACCATATATTTT. Translation gives CASSSSGGSDFSGNTIYF.